This T cell receptor beta chain was obtained from a study of blood T cell repertoires in COVID-19. On the study more broadly: The samples span acute and convalescent COVID-19 from the United States, Italy and Spain. The analysed material was cDNA or gDNA that came from T cells, B-cell-depleted T cells, or PBMCs.

There are 12 residues in the CDR3. The V gene end was trimmed by 10 bases and the J gene end by 2 bases; junction bases not matched to a gene: 3. CDR1 and CDR2 (germline): MNHEY, SVGAGI. Per the original methods: It was from reference gene primer amplification that nucleated cell counts were estimated. Assay: immunoSEQ multiplex PCR; the TCRdb copy retains only in-frame clones and omits some. V, J and clone size were drawn from that table, and D and trimming were deduced from the DNA. The sample has some 97,000 clones; just under 95% are singletons. The material sequenced was peripheral blood. V is TRBV6-5 and J is TRBJ2-7, with 9 bases matching TRBD1. This receptor was taken from an older man with acute or convalescent COVID-19. CDR3 in amino acids: CATRDRAYEQYF. The DNA of the CDR3 is TGTGCCACCCGGGACAGGGCCTACGAGCAGTACTTC.